A single T cell receptor (beta chain) is shown here with its context. The specificity of this receptor is unknown. Base quality data are lacking; no much larger clone is found one base away. Library prep was done by the immunoSEQ multiplex PCR assay. Imported from immuneACCESS, the table was reduced by TCRdb to in-frame sequences with V and J called. These copies leave out some clones; in studies compared against another copy, an unresolved V gene accounts for under half, and the cause of the remainder is not known. The sample data list some 15,000 clones, and roughly 87% of these were observed just once. About 1.5% of the sample rests with the top ten. The record originates from a study of T cell repertoires and Cas9 in healthy adults (dated by TCRdb to the late 2010s). At the level of the whole study: Within the CD4 and CD8 compartments, SpCas9-reactive T cells were assessed for multi-effector potency, cytotoxicity and lineage determination. Preexisting T cell immunity against the Streptococcus pyogenes Cas9 nuclease (SpCas9) used in CRISPR gene editing was examined in the study. Paper-wide results and their limitations: SpCas9-reactive regulatory T cells were reported to mitigate proliferation and function of SpCas9-reactive effector T cells in vitro.

Healthy humans were used as donors in the study. The CDR3 holds 13 amino acids from the cysteine to the phenylalanine. CDR3 DNA is the only sequence kept; it has 39 bases, read in frame from the first base. At the junction V is shortened by 2 bases and J by 2 bases, with 6 bases in between. The germline V gene provides CDR1 MNHEY and CDR2 SVGAGI. This TCR was sampled from a human donor in good health. In this chain, TRBV6-5 is recombined with TRBJ2-5, with no D gene named confidently. The sample was Tregs (CD4+, CD25+, CD127-, CD137-, CD154-) from PBMCs; culture status not recorded. The CDR3 loop reads CASSYRVQETQYF. At the DNA level, the sequence is TGTGCCAGCAGTTACCGGGTACAAGAGACCCAGTACTTC.